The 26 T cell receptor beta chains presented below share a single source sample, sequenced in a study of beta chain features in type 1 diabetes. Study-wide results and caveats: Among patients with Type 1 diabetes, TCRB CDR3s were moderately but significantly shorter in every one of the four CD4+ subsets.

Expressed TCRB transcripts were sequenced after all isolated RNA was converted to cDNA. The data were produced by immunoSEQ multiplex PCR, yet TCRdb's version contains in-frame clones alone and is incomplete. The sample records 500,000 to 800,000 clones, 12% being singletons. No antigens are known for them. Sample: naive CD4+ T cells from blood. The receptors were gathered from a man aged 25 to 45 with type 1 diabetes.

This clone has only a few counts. CDR3 protein: CASGLVRDSYYNEQFF. The CDR3, as DNA: TGTGCTAGTGGTTTGGTACGTGACAGCTACTACAATGAGCAGTTCTTC. The chain combines TRBV12-5 with TRBJ2-1, with D maybe TRBD1 (5 bases). Germline values: CDR1 LGHNT, CDR2 FRNRAP. Between the trimmed V and J ends, which lost 0 bases and 3 bases, there was a span of 12 bases. The CDR3 loop spans 16 amino acids.

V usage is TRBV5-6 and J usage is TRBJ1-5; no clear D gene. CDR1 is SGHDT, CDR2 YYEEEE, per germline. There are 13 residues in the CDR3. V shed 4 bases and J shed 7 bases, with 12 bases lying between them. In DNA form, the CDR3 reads TGTGCCAGCAGCATCGGGTGGGGACAGCCCCAGCATTTT. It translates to CASSIGWGQPQHF. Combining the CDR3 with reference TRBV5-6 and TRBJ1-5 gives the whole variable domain DAGVTQSPTHLIKTRGQQVTLRCSPKSGHDTVSWYQQALGQGPQFIFQYYEEEERQRGNFPDRFSGHQFPNYSSELNVNALLLGDSALYLCASSIGWGQPQHFGDGTRLSIL.

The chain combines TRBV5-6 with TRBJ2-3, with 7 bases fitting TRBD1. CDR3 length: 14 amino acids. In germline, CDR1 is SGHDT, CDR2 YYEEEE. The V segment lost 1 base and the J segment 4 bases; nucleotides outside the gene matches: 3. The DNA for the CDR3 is TGTGCCAGCAGCTTGAACAGGGGATCAGATACGCAGTATTTT. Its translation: CASSLNRGSDTQYF.

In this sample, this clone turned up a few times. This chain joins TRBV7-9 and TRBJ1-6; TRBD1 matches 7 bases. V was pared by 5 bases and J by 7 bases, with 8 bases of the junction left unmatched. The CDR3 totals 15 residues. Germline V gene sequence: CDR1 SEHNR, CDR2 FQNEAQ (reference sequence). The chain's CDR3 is CASSRRQGINSPLHF. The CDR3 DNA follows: TGTGCCAGCAGCCGTCGACAGGGTATCAATTCACCCCTCCACTTT.

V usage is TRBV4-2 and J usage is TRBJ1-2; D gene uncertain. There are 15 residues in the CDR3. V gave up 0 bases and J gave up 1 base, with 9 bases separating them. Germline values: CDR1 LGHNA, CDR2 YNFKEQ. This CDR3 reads CASSQDAAVNYGYTF. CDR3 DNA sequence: TGTGCCAGCAGCCAAGACGCGGCAGTTAACTATGGCTACACCTTC.

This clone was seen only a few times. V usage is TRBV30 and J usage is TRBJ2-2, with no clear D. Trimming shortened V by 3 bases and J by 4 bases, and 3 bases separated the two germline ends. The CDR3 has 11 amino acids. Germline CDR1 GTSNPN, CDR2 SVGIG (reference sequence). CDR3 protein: CAWRITGELFF. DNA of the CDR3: TGTGCCTGGAGAATCACCGGGGAGCTGTTTTTT.

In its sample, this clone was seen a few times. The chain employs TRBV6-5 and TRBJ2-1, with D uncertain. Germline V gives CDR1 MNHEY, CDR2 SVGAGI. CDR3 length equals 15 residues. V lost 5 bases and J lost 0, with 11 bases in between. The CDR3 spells CASSPFPSSYNEQFF. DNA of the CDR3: TGTGCCAGCAGTCCTTTCCCGAGCTCCTACAATGAGCAGTTCTTC.

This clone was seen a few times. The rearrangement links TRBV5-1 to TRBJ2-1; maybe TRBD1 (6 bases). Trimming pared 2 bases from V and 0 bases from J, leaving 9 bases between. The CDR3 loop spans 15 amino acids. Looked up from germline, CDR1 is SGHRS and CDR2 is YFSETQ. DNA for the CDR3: TGCGCCAGCAGCTTCCAGGGGAGCTCCTACAATGAGCAGTTCTTC. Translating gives CASSFQGSSYNEQFF.

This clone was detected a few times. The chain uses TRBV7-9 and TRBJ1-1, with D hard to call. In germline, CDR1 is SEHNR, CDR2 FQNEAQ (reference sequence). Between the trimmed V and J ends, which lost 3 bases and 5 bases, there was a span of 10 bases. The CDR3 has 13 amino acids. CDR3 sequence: CASSLGFGTEAFF. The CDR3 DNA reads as TGTGCCAGCAGCTTGGGGTTCGGGACTGAAGCTTTCTTT.

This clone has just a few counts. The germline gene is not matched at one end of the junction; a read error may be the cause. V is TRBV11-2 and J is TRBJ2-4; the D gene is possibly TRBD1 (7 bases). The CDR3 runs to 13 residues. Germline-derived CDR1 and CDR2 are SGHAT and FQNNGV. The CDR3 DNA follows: TGTGCCAGCAGCATGTCCAGGGGGGATCCCTTCGAATTC. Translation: CASSMSRGDPFEF.

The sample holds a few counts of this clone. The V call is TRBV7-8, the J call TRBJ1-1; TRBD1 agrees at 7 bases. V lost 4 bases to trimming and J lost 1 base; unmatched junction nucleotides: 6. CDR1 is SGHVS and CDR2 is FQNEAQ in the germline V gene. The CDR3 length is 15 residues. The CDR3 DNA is TGTGCCAGCAGCTCATACAGGGGAACGAACACTGAAGCTTTCTTT. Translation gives CASSSYRGTNTEAFF.

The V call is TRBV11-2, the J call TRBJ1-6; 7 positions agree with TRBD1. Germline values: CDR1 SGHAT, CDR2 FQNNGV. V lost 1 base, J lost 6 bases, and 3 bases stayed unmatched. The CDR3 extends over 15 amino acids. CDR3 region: CASSLVGQTNSPLHF. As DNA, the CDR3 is TGTGCCAGCAGCTTAGTGGGACAGACTAATTCACCCCTCCACTTT. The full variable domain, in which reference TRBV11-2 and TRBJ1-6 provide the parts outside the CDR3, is EAGVAQSPRYKIIEKRQSVAFWCNPISGHATLYWYQQILGQGPKLLIQFQNNGVVDDSQLPKDRFSAERLKGVDSTLKIQPAKLEDSAVYLCASSLVGQTNSPLHFGNGTRLTVT.

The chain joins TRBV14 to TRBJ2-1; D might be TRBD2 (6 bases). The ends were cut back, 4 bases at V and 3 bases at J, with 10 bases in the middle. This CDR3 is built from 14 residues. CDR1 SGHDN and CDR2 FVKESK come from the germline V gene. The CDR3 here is CASSPEGGYNEQFF. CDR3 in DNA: TGTGCCAGCAGCCCTGAGGGAGGCTACAATGAGCAGTTCTTC.

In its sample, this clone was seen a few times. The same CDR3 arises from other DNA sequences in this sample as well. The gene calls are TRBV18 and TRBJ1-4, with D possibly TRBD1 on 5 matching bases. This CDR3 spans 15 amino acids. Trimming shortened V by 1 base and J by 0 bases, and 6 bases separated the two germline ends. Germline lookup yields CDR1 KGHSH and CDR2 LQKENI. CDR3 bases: TGTGCCAGCTCACCACGGGGGGCAACTAATGAAAAACTGTTTTTT. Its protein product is CASSPRGATNEKLFF.

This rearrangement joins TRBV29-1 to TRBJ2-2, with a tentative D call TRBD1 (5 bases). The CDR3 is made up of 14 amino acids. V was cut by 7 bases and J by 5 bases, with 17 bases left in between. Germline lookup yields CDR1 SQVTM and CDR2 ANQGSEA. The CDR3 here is CSARQIQETGELFF. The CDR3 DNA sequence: TGCAGCGCTCGACAGATACAGGAGACCGGGGAGCTGTTTTTT.

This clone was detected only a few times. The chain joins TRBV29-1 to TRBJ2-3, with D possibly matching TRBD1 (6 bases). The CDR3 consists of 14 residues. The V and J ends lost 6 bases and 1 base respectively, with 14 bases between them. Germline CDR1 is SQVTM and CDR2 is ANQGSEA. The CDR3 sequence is CSVGTGWGTDTQYF. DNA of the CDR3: TGCAGCGTAGGCACAGGGTGGGGCACAGATACGCAGTATTTT.

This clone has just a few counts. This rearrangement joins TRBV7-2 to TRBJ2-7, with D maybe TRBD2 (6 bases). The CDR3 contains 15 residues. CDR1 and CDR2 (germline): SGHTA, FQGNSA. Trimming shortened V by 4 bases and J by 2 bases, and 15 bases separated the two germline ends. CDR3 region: CASSSREGRTYEQYF. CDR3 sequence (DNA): TGTGCCAGCAGCTCCAGGGAAGGGAGGACCTACGAGCAGTACTTC.

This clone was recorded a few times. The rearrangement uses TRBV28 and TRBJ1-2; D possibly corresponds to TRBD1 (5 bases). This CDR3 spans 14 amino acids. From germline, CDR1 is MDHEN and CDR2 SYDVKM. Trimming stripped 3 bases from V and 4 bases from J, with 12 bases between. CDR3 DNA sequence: TGTGCCAGCAGTTTCTCGGGACTGAGCTATGGCTACACCTTC. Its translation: CASSFSGLSYGYTF.

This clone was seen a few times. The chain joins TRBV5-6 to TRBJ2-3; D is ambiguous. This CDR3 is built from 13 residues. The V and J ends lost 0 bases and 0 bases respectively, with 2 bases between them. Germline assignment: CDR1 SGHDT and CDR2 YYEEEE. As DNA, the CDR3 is TGTGCCAGCAGCTTGGATAGCACAGATACGCAGTATTTT. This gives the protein CASSLDSTDTQYF.

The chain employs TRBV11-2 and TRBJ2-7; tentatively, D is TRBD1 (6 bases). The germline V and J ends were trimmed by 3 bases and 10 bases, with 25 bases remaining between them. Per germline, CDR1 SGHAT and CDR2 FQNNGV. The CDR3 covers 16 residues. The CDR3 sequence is CASSFPYRAPDGGQYF. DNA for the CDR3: TGTGCCAGCAGCTTCCCTTACAGGGCCCCCGATGGAGGACAGTACTTC.

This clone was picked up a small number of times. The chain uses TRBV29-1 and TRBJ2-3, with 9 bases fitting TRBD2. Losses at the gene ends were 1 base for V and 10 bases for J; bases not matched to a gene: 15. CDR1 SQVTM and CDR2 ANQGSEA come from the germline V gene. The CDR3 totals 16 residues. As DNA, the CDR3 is TGCAGCGTTGAAGGAGGAGCGGGGGGACTCCTAAAGGCGCAGTATTTT. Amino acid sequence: CSVEGGAGGLLKAQYF.

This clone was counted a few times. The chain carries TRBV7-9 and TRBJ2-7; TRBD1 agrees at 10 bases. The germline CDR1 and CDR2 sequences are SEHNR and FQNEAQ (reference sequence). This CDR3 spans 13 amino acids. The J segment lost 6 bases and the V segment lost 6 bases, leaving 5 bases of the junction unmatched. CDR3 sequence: CASSPGTGVEQYF. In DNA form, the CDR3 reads TGTGCCAGCAGTCCTGGGACAGGGGTCGAGCAGTACTTC.

This chain's CDR3 is CACSGTRYEQYF. The CDR3 DNA reads as TGTGCCTGCTCCGGGACACGCTACGAGCAGTACTTC. The genes are TRBV2 and TRBJ2-7; TRBD1 might be the D (6 bases). The germline V gene encodes CDR1 SNHLY and CDR2 FYNNEI. Trimming removed 11 bases from V and 3 bases from J, with 14 bases in between. The CDR3 totals 12 residues. Drawing the rest from reference TRBV2 and TRBJ2-7, the complete variable domain is EPEVTQTPSHQVTQMGQEVILRCVPISNHLYFYWYRQILGQKVEFLVSFYNNEISEKSEIFDDQFSVERPDGSNFTLKIRSTKLEDSAMYFCACSGTRYEQYFGPGTRLTVT.

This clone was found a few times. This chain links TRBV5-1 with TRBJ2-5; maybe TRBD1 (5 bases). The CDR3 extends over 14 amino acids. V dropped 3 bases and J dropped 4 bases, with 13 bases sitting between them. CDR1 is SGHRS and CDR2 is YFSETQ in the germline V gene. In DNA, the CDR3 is TGCGCCAGCAGCTCCCGGGTCCAGGGAGAGACCCAGTACTTC. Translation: CASSSRVQGETQYF.

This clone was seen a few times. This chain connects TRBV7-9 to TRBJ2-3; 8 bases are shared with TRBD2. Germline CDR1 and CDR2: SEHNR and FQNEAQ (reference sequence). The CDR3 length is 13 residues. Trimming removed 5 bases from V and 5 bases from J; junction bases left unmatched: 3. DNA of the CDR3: TGTGCCAGCAGCCCGGGGGGGCGAGATACGCAGTATTTT. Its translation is CASSPGGRDTQYF.

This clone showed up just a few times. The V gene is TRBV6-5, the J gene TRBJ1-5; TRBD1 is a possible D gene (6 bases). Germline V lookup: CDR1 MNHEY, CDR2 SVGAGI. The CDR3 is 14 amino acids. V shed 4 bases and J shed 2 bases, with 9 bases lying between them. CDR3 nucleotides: TGTGCCAGCAGTTGGGGGGGCCGCAATCAGCCCCAGCATTTT. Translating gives CASSWGGRNQPQHF.